The present TCR beta chain was sequenced within a study of PD-1 blockade in classical Hodgkin lymphoma. Time point given: newly diagnosed, previously untreated cHL patient sample. The study purified CD4+ T cells from thawed PBMCs using magnetic negative selection. Untreated, newly diagnosed classical Hodgkin lymphoma PBMCs were used for comparison. Assay used: immunoSEQ multiplex PCR; TCRdb lists only in-frame clones, some missing. The table records under 40,000 clones, roughly nine tenths of them present only once. With V trimmed by 5 bases and J by 8 bases, 10 bases remained unmatched. CDR1 and CDR2 from the germline V gene are LNHDA and SQIVND (reference sequence). The CDR3 is made up of 15 amino acids. Notes on the study in general: Repertoire differences have undefined causes, possibly disease activity or prior therapy. TCR diversity at baseline was reported to be reduced in newly diagnosed patients relative to healthy donors.

Concerning this clone: Antigen: not known.

Sequenced: CD4+ T cells from blood. This TCR derives from a human donor with classical Hodgkin lymphoma. This chain connects TRBV19 to TRBJ1-2, with 11 bases fitting TRBD1. CDR3 coding DNA: TGTGCCAGTAGTGCCAACCCCGGGACAGGGGGGGGCTACACCTTC. It is translated as CASSANPGTGGGYTF.